This T cell receptor beta chain is from a study of CD8 T cells in ankylosing spondylitis. TCRdb passed the 5' RACE reads through MiXCR, listing each CDR3 protein once. The table shows around 890,000 distinct CDR3 sequences, with 10% to 15% occurring only once. Study conclusions and caveats: A TCR beta motif made of 7 to 9 highly homologous variants seemed typical of ankylosing spondylitis blood. Significant enrichment of disease-linked clones was reported in matched ankylosing spondylitis synovial fluid.

This clonotype was seen a few times. Its specificity is unknown. Germline loops: CDR1 SEHNR, CDR2 FQNEAQ (reference sequence). Trimming left V 0 bases short and J 4 bases short, with 14 bases between. This CDR3 region has 16 residues. Sample: blood, either unsorted or a sorted T cell fraction (not recorded which). The receptor comes from a male donor with ankylosing spondylitis. The chain carries TRBV7-9 and TRBJ2-3; D is perhaps TRBD1 (6 bases). Here the CDR3 DNA reads TGTGCCAGCAGCTTAGCCCCAGGGGATTTCTCAGATACGCAGTATTTT. This codes for CASSLAPGDFSDTQYF.